These T cell receptor beta chains were read from a single sample in a study of T-cell memory formation after mild COVID-19. TCRdb analysed the 5' RACE reads with MiXCR anew, one entry per CDR3 protein. This table holds roughly 130,000 distinct CDR3 sequences, roughly 6.2% found once. Sample: PBMCs or a T cell subset sorted from them (not recorded which). The receptors shown here come from an adult woman who had mild COVID-19 (a few samples of this study predate the infection). Cell type and time point are not known. CDR3s include the opening cysteine and the closing phenylalanine or tryptophan. D genes are given only for firm matches. Clone size is given for some rows only: seen once, a few or many times, or a class if the clone is expanded.

v_call	clone_size	d_call	j_call	cdr3_nt	cdr3_aa
TRBV20-1	many	.	TRBJ2-4	TGCAGTGCTAGAGGTCCCAACGGGGCAGCCAAAAACATTCAGTACTTC	CSARGPNGAAKNIQYF
TRBV5-1	few	TRBD1	TRBJ1-6	TGCGCCAGCAGGGACGGGACAGGGGGCGGTTCACCCCTCCACTTT	CASRDGTGGGSPLHF
TRBV20-1	few	TRBD2	TRBJ2-1	TGCAGTGCGAGACTAGCGGCCTCCTACAATGAGCAGTTCTTC	CSARLAASYNEQFF
TRBV25-1	.	.	TRBJ1-2	TGTGCCAGCAGCAGACAGGAGGGTTATGGCTACACCTTC	CASSRQEGYGYTF
TRBV29-1	.	.	TRBJ2-3	TGCAGCGTTGAAGATGCGGCCCTTGTCGGGAATACGCAGTATTTT	CSVEDAALVGNTQYF
TRBV24-1	.	.	TRBJ1-2	TGTGCCACCAGTGATTTGGCCGGGGGTCATGGCTACACCTTC	CATSDLAGGHGYTF
TRBV7-2	.	.	TRBJ2-3	TGTGCCAGCAGCCCCGGAACCGGGGATACGCAGTATTTT	CASSPGTGDTQYF
TRBV6-6	many	.	TRBJ1-1	TGTGCCAGCAGTTACTCGGGGTTGGTCACTGAAGCTTTCTTT	CASSYSGLVTEAFF
TRBV2	.	TRBD1	TRBJ1-5	TGTGCCAGCAGTGGGCAGGGGGGTAGCAATCAGCCCCAGCATTTT	CASSGQGGSNQPQHF
TRBV20-1	.	TRBD2	TRBJ2-3	TGCAGTGCTAGTTCCCCCCATTTGGGCGGGGGAAGCACAGATACGCAGTATTTT	CSASSPHLGGGSTDTQYF
TRBV15	many	TRBD1	TRBJ2-7	TGTGCCACCAGCAGAGATCGGGAACGGACAGGGCAGTACTTC	CATSRDRERTGQYF
TRBV7-2	many	TRBD2	TRBJ2-1	TGTGCCAGCAGCTTAGTGTCGGGAGGGCGCAATGAGCAGTTCTTC	CASSLVSGGRNEQFF
TRBV20-1	many	TRBD2	TRBJ2-3	TGCAGTGCTAGAGACCCCGGGACTAGATCGACAGATACGCAGTATTTT	CSARDPGTRSTDTQYF
TRBV3-1	.	TRBD1	TRBJ1-2	TGTGCCAGCAGCCCCGGGACAGGGGGCGTTTATGGCTACACCTTC	CASSPGTGGVYGYTF
TRBV5-1	.	.	TRBJ1-2	TGCGCCAGCAGCTTTACCGGGACTTCCGGAGGGTCCTATGGCTACACCTTC	CASSFTGTSGGSYGYTF
TRBV7-2	many	.	TRBJ2-5	TGTGCCAGCAGCTTATCAGCGGGCCAAGAGACCCAGTACTTC	CASSLSAGQETQYF
TRBV4-2	many	.	TRBJ2-7	TGTGCCAGCAGCCAAGGGGAGGCGTACGAGCAGTACTTC	CASSQGEAYEQYF
TRBV7-3	many	.	TRBJ2-1	TGTGCCAGCAGCTTAGGCGGGGCCTCCTACAATGAGCAGTTCTTC	CASSLGGASYNEQFF
TRBV5-1	few	.	TRBJ1-1	TGCGCCAGCAGCTCGGACGGATATAACACTGAAGCTTTCTTT	CASSSDGYNTEAFF
TRBV30	few	TRBD2	TRBJ2-3	TGTGCCTGGAGTGTCCGAAGGACTAGCGGGAGAACAGATACGCAGTATTTT	CAWSVRRTSGRTDTQYF
TRBV7-8	many	TRBD1	TRBJ2-7	TGTGCCAGCAGCTCTCCGGGACAGTCTTACGAGCAGTACTTC	CASSSPGQSYEQYF
TRBV7-2	many	TRBD1	TRBJ1-4	TGTGCCAGCAGCTCGGGACAGGGGAATGAAAAACTGTTTTTT	CASSSGQGNEKLFF
TRBV20-1	many	.	TRBJ1-5	TGCAGTGCTAGAGATAGGGGCTGGCAGCCCCAGCATTTT	CSARDRGWQPQHF
TRBV29-1	many	.	TRBJ2-3	TGCAGCGTTGAAAGAGAGCCAGATACGCAGTATTTT	CSVEREPDTQYF
TRBV12-3/TRBV12-4	.	.	TRBJ1-5	TGTGCCAGCAGCGCAGCACTGAATCAGCCCCAGCATTTT	CASSAALNQPQHF
TRBV5-1	.	.	TRBJ1-2	TGCGCCAGCAGCTATGAGGGCAGGGTAAACTATGGCTACACCTTC	CASSYEGRVNYGYTF
TRBV3-1	few	.	TRBJ2-1	TGTGCCAGCAGCCAAGTTAACAATGAGCAGTTCTTC	CASSQVNNEQFF
TRBV27	few	TRBD1	TRBJ1-3	TGTGCCAGCAGTCTATCACCGACAGGGGCCTCTGGAAACACCATATATTTT	CASSLSPTGASGNTIYF
TRBV7-2	.	TRBD1	TRBJ2-2	TGTGCCAGCAGCAAGACAGGGGTCGCGACCGGGGAGCTGTTTTTT	CASSKTGVATGELFF
TRBV6-2/TRBV6-3	few	.	TRBJ1-4	TGTGCCAGCAGTACGGGAAATGAAAAACTGTTTTTT	CASSTGNEKLFF
TRBV12-3/TRBV12-4	few	.	TRBJ1-5	TGTGCCAGCAGTTTTGGATCCCCCAGTCTCAATCAGCCCCAGCATTTT	CASSFGSPSLNQPQHF
TRBV6-1	many	.	TRBJ2-7	TGTGCCAGCAGTGATATTTCAGGGACCTACGAGCAGTACTTC	CASSDISGTYEQYF
TRBV10-3	few	TRBD2	TRBJ2-7	TGTGCCATCGCGTCGCGGGAGTTGAGTGAGCAGTACTTC	CAIASRELSEQYF
TRBV18	.	.	TRBJ1-5	TGTGCCAGCTCACCTGAAACCGGACAGCGGGCGGGGCAGCCCCAGCATTTT	CASSPETGQRAGQPQHF
TRBV6-5	many	.	TRBJ2-7	TGTGCCAGCAGTCCACAGGATCCTCCTAGGTACGAGCAGTACTTC	CASSPQDPPRYEQYF
TRBV29-1	many	.	TRBJ2-1	TGCAGCGTTCTTGGACGGAGTCACAATGAGCAGTTCTTC	CSVLGRSHNEQFF
TRBV4-1	few	.	TRBJ2-3	TGCGCCAGCAGCCAAAGGGGGGGGGCGCGTACAGATACGCAGTATTTT	CASSQRGGARTDTQYF
TRBV20-1	.	TRBD2	TRBJ2-7	TGCAGTGCCACCGCGCTGACTAGCGGCGCCTACGAGCAGTACTTC	CSATALTSGAYEQYF
TRBV20-1	.	.	TRBJ1-4	TGCAGTCTCCGGGGTTCTAATGAAAAACTGTTTTTT	CSLRGSNEKLFF
TRBV12-3/TRBV12-4	few	TRBD2	TRBJ2-3	TGTGCCAGCAGTCCTACTGGGACTAGCGGGACCACAGATACGCAGTATTTT	CASSPTGTSGTTDTQYF